This T cell receptor beta chain was identified during a study of blood T cell repertoires in COVID-19. The V gene end was trimmed by 3 bases and the J gene end by 11 bases; junction bases not matched to a gene: 11. The CDR3 runs 14 residues. Looked up from germline, CDR1 is SGDLS and CDR2 is YYNGEE. TCRdb's table, derived via immunoSEQ multiplex PCR, lists solely in-frame clones and lacks some. The sample yields 250,000 to 350,000 clones, 75% to 90% seen once. The rearrangement uses TRBV9 and TRBJ1-2; 9 positions agree with TRBD1. The sample comprised peripheral blood. The clonotype was recovered from a woman aged 55-70 years with acute or convalescent COVID-19. In DNA, the CDR3 is TGTGCCAGCAGCGCGACAGGGGGTACCTTCGGGTACACCTTC. It yields the protein CASSATGGTFGYTF.